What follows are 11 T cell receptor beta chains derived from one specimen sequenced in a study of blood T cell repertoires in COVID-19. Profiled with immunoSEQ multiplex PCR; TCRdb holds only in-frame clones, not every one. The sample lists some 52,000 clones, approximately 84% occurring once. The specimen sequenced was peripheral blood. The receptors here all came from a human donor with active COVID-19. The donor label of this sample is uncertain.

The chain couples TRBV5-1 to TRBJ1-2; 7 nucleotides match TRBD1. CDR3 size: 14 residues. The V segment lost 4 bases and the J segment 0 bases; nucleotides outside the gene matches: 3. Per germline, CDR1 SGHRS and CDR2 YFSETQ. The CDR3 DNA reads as TGCGCCAGCAGCCGACAGGGATCTAACTATGGCTACACCTTC. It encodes CASSRQGSNYGYTF.

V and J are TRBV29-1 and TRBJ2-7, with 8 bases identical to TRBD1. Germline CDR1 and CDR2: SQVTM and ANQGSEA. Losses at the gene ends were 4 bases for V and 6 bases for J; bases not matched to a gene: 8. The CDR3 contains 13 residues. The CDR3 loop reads CSVGRGLMSEQYF. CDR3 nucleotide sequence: TGCAGCGTTGGCAGGGGGCTTATGAGCGAGCAGTACTTC.

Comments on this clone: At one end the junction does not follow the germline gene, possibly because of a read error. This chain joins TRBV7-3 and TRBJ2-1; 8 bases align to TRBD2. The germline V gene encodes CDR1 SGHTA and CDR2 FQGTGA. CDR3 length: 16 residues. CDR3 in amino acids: CASTLKPGLGPNEQFF. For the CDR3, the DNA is TGTGCCAGCACCTTAAAGCCGGGACTAGGCCCGAATGAGCAGTTCTTC. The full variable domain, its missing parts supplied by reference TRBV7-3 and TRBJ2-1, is GAGVSQTPSNKVTEKGKYVELRCDPISGHTALYWYRQSLGQGPEFLIYFQGTGAADDSGLPNDRFFAVRPEGSVSTLKIQRTERGDSAVYLCASTLKPGLGPNEQFFGPGTRLTVL.

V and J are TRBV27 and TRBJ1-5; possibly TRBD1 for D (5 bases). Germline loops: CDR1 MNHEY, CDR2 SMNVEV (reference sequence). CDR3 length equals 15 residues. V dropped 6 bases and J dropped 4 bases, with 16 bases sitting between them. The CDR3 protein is CASSGLGGVNQPQHF. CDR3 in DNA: TGTGCCAGCAGCGGCCTCGGAGGGGTTAATCAGCCCCAGCATTTT.

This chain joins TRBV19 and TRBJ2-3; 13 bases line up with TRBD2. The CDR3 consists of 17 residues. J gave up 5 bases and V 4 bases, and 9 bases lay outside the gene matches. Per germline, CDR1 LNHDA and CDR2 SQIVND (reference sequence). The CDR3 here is CASSTILAGGRLDTQYF. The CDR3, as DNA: TGTGCCAGTAGTACTATACTAGCGGGGGGGCGTCTAGATACGCAGTATTTT.

The CDR3 DNA sequence: TGTGCCAGCAGTTACGCGGGGGGGGTTTACAATGAGCAGTTCTTC. This encodes CASSYAGGVYNEQFF. The chain carries TRBV3-1 (or the pseudogene TRBV3-2) and TRBJ2-1; 9 nucleotides align to TRBD2. The V segment lost 6 bases and the J segment 4 bases; nucleotides outside the gene matches: 7. Germline assignment: CDR1 LGHDT and CDR2 YNNKEL (reference sequence). The CDR3 has 15 amino acids.

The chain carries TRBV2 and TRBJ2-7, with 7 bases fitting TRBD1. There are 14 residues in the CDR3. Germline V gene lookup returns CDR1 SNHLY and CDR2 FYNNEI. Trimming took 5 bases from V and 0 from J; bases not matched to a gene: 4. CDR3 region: CASSIQGISYEQYF. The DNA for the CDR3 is TGTGCCAGCAGTATACAGGGGATCTCCTACGAGCAGTACTTC. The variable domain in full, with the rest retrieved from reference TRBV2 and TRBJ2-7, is EPEVTQTPSHQVTQMGQEVILRCVPISNHLYFYWYRQILGQKVEFLVSFYNNEISEKSEIFDDQFSVERPDGSNFTLKIRSTKLEDSAMYFCASSIQGISYEQYFGPGTRLTVT.

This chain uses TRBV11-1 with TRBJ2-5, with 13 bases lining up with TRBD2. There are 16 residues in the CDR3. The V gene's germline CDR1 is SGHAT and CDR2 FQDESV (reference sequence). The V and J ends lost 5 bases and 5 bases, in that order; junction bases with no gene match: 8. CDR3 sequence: CASSVLAGGPRETQYF. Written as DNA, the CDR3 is TGTGCCAGCAGCGTACTAGCGGGGGGGCCCCGGGAGACCCAGTACTTC.

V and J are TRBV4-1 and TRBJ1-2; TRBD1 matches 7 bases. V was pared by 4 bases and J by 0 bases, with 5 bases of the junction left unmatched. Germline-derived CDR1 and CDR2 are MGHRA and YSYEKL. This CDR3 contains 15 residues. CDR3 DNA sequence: TGCGCCAGCAGCCTGTCGACAGGGACTAACTATGGCTACACCTTC. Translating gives CASSLSTGTNYGYTF.

DNA of the CDR3: TGTGCCAGCAGTTACCGACTCAAACCGGGGACTGAAGCTTTCTTT. Translation gives CASSYRLKPGTEAFF. This sequence joins TRBV6-2 or TRBV6-3 and TRBJ1-1; D remains ambiguous. Germline assignment: CDR1 MNHEY and CDR2 SVGEGT. V lost 2 bases and J lost 5, with 15 bases in between. This CDR3 is built from 15 residues.

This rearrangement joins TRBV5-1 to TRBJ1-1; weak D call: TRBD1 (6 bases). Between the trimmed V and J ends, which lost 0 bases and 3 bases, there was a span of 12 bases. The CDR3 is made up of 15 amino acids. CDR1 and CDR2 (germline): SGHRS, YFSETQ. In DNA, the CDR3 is TGCGCCAGCAGCTTGGTCGTGGGGGCGGACACTGAAGCTTTCTTT. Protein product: CASSLVVGADTEAFF.